Following are 21 T cell receptor beta chains from one sample sequenced in a study of Ad26.COV2.S vaccination and SARS-CoV-2 variants. TCRdb's table, derived via immunoSEQ multiplex PCR, lists solely in-frame clones and lacks some. The sample consists of 300,000 to 350,000 clones, around four fifths of them appearing once. Treatment meaning: some 20 received Ad26.COV2.S at low or high dose, single or two shots; roughly five received placebo; per-sample allocation not given. Specimen acquisition occurred on day 63 following the initial vaccine or placebo injection. The sample here was peripheral blood, taken in a trial of Ad26.COV2.S vaccine versus placebo. The receptors were sampled from a person aged 18-60 years who received the Ad26.COV2.S COVID-19 vaccine or a placebo.

Written as DNA, the CDR3 is TGCGCCAGCAGCCCCATGACTAGCGGGACACCGCAAGAGACCCAGTACTTC. Encoded protein: CASSPMTSGTPQETQYF. This chain connects TRBV5-1 to TRBJ2-5; 11 bases fit TRBD2. CDR3 length: 17 residues. Unmatched junction bases numbered 10, after V lost 4 bases and J lost 2 bases. From germline, CDR1 is SGHRS and CDR2 YFSETQ.

This clone turned up a few times. This chain links TRBV7-9 with TRBJ2-7; the match to TRBD1 covers 12 bases. Looked up from germline, CDR1 is SEHNR and CDR2 is FQNEAQ (reference sequence). The CDR3 contains 14 residues. V shed 3 bases, J shed 7 bases, and the junction held 4 bases outside the gene matches. In DNA form, the CDR3 reads TGTGCCAGCAGCTTGGGACAGGGGGCGGGAGAGCAGTACTTC. It is translated as CASSLGQGAGEQYF.

This chain joins TRBV2 and TRBJ2-1; D remains unclear. V lost 6 bases and J lost 0, with 6 bases in between. CDR3 length equals 13 residues. From germline, CDR1 is SNHLY and CDR2 FYNNEI. In DNA, the CDR3 is TGTGCCAGCAGCGTAGACTCCTACAATGAGCAGTTCTTC. Amino acid sequence: CASSVDSYNEQFF.

This clone was counted a single time. V and J are TRBV7-9 and TRBJ1-3; 11 positions agree with TRBD1. CDR1 and CDR2 from the germline V gene are SEHNR and FQNEAQ (reference sequence). This CDR3 has 16 residues. J lost 3 bases, V lost 1 base, and 2 bases had no gene match. In DNA, the CDR3 is TGTGCCAGCAGCTTAGGGACAGGGGGCCTTGGAAACACCATATATTTT. This gives the protein CASSLGTGGLGNTIYF.

The CDR3 bases are TGTGCCATCCGGGAGGGACAGGGGGCCTACGAGCAGTACTTC. It codes for CAIREGQGAYEQYF. The chain combines TRBV10-3 with TRBJ2-7, with TRBD1 matching over 11 bases. CDR1 and CDR2 from the germline V gene are ENHRY and SYGVKD. This CDR3 is 14 amino acids long. With 8 bases clipped from V and 2 bases from J, the junction kept 5 bases outside the gene matches.

The chain uses TRBV4-1 and TRBJ2-1, with D possibly TRBD1 on 6 matching bases. Trimming took 2 bases from V and 8 from J, leaving 10 bases between them. From germline, CDR1 is MGHRA and CDR2 YSYEKL. This CDR3 region has 13 residues. The CDR3 DNA follows: TGCGCCAGCAGCCAAACAGGGTACGATGAGCAGTTCTTC. It specifies CASSQTGYDEQFF.

This clone was counted a single time. V gene TRBV6-5 combines with J gene TRBJ1-5; TRBD1 agrees at 10 bases. J lost 6 bases, V lost 6 bases, and 8 bases had no gene match. Looked up from germline, CDR1 is MNHEY and CDR2 is SVGAGI. The CDR3 covers 15 residues. The CDR3 loop is CASSSRDRGFQPQHF. CDR3 DNA: TGTGCCAGCAGCTCCCGGGACAGGGGATTTCAGCCCCAGCATTTT.

This chain uses TRBV7-9 with TRBJ1-1; tentative D call: TRBD1 (5 bases). Germline CDR1 is SEHNR and CDR2 is FQNEAQ (reference sequence). CDR3 length: 14 amino acids. With 5 bases removed from V and 2 bases from J, the gap between germline ends came to 12 bases. The CDR3 protein is CASSPRQLNTEAFF. The CDR3 nucleotides are TGTGCCAGCAGCCCCCGACAGTTAAACACTGAAGCTTTCTTT.

CDR3 residues: CASSLVGDTQYF. The CDR3 region has the DNA TGTGCCAGCAGCTTAGTTGGGGATACGCAGTATTTT. This rearrangement joins TRBV7-9 to TRBJ2-3; unclear D gene. Trimming stripped 1 base from V and 6 bases from J, with 5 bases between. CDR1 is SEHNR, CDR2 FQNEAQ, per germline (reference sequence). This CDR3 spans 12 amino acids. Based on the CDR3 plus reference TRBV7-9 and TRBJ2-3, the full variable domain is DTGVSQNPRHKITKRGQNVTFRCDPISEHNRLYWYRQTLGQGPEFLTYFQNEAQLEKSRLLSDRFSAERPKGSFSTLEIQRTEQGDSAMYLCASSLVGDTQYFGPGTRLTVL.

This chain joins TRBV7-9 and TRBJ1-2, with 7 positions matching TRBD1. V lost 4 bases to trimming and J lost 0 bases; unmatched junction nucleotides: 5. The germline V gene encodes CDR1 SEHNR and CDR2 FQNEAQ (reference sequence). The CDR3 contains 15 residues. CDR3: CASSWGDRTNYGYTF. As DNA, the CDR3 is TGTGCCAGCAGCTGGGGGGACAGAACTAACTATGGCTACACCTTC. The entire variable domain, with the rest obtained from reference TRBV7-9 and TRBJ1-2, is as follows: DTGVSQNPRHKITKRGQNVTFRCDPISEHNRLYWYRQTLGQGPEFLTYFQNEAQLEKSRLLSDRFSAERPKGSFSTLEIQRTEQGDSAMYLCASSWGDRTNYGYTFGSGTRLTVV.

This chain uses TRBV18 with TRBJ1-4; D perhaps matches TRBD1 (6 bases). The germline V gene has CDR1 KGHSH and CDR2 LQKENI. V gave up 11 bases and J gave up 8 bases, with 18 bases separating them. CDR3 length: 13 residues. This chain's CDR3 is CASGASDPEKLFF. In DNA form, the CDR3 reads TGTGCCTCAGGGGCATCCGACCCCGAAAAACTGTTTTTT.

This chain uses TRBV9 with TRBJ1-6; 9 bases align to TRBD1. Trimming removed 3 bases from V and 8 bases from J; junction bases left unmatched: 6. CDR1 SGDLS and CDR2 YYNGEE come from the germline V gene. The CDR3 is made up of 15 amino acids. As DNA, the CDR3 is TGTGCCAGCAGCGAACGACAGGGGGTGGATTCACCCCTCCACTTT. It yields the protein CASSERQGVDSPLHF.

This rearrangement joins TRBV3-1 (or the pseudogene TRBV3-2) to TRBJ1-5; perhaps TRBD1 as D (5 bases). Germline loops: CDR1 LGHDT, CDR2 YNNKEL (reference sequence). This CDR3 spans 16 amino acids. V was shortened by 1 base and J by 0 bases, with 10 bases between the two germline ends. The CDR3 region has the DNA TGTGCCAGCAGCCAAGGGGCAGGGTTTAGCAATCAGCCCCAGCATTTT. Its translation: CASSQGAGFSNQPQHF.

The genes are TRBV3-1 (or the pseudogene TRBV3-2) and TRBJ2-5; 8 nucleotides agree with TRBD1. Germline assignment: CDR1 LGHDT and CDR2 YNNKEL (reference sequence). V lost 4 bases and J lost 4; bases outside the gene matches: 8. The CDR3 has 15 residues. CDR3: CASSRAGQGGETQYF. Here the CDR3 DNA reads TGTGCCAGCAGCCGGGCCGGACAGGGCGGAGAGACCCAGTACTTC.

The chain joins TRBV19 to TRBJ1-4; D ambiguous. The CDR3 totals 14 residues. V lost 7 bases, J lost 5 bases, and 14 bases lay in between. The germline gives CDR1 LNHDA, CDR2 SQIVND (reference sequence). Here the CDR3 reads CASTPSGGNEKLFF. The CDR3 DNA sequence: TGTGCCAGTACCCCATCCGGAGGGAATGAAAAACTGTTTTTT. The variable domain in full, with the rest retrieved from reference TRBV19 and TRBJ1-4, is DGGITQSPKYLFRKEGQNVTLSCEQNLNHDAMYWYRQDPGQGLRLIYYSQIVNDFQKGDIAEGYSVSREKKESFPLTVTSAQKNPTAFYLCASTPSGGNEKLFFGSGTQLSVL.

This clone has a handful of counts. Within the sample, other DNA sequences also encode this same CDR3. This chain joins TRBV12-3 or TRBV12-4 and TRBJ1-1; D gene uncertain. With 5 bases removed from V and 1 base from J, the gap between germline ends came to 8 bases. The CDR3 spans 13 residues. The CDR3 bases are TGTGCCAGCAGTCCCAGGAGGAACACTGAAGCTTTCTTT. Its protein product is CASSPRRNTEAFF.

This chain joins TRBV27 and TRBJ1-2; D perhaps matches TRBD1 (5 bases). The CDR3 contains 17 residues. The V gene lost 5 bases and the J gene lost 4 bases, with 23 bases spanning the gap. Germline V gives CDR1 MNHEY, CDR2 SMNVEV (reference sequence). The CDR3 nucleotides are TGTGCCAGCAGTCCCCGAGGGGCTGGGGAAGGGACCTATGGCTACACCTTC. Encoded protein: CASSPRGAGEGTYGYTF.

The V and J genes are TRBV14 and TRBJ1-1; D is uncertain. The CDR3 spans 13 residues. V lost 6 bases and J lost 3, with 11 bases in between. Per the germline V gene, CDR1 is SGHDN and CDR2 is FVKESK. The CDR3 nucleotides read TGTGCCAGCAGTGTGGGGAGGTACACTGAAGCTTTCTTT. It codes for CASSVGRYTEAFF. The complete variable domain, with remaining parts taken from reference TRBV14 and TRBJ1-1, reads EAGVTQFPSHSVIEKGQTVTLRCDPISGHDNLYWYRRVMGKEIKFLLHFVKESKQDESGMPNNRFLAERTGGTYSTLKVQPAELEDSGVYFCASSVGRYTEAFFGQGTRLTVV.

This chain links TRBV28 with TRBJ1-6; D is ambiguous. The V and J ends lost 5 bases and 1 base respectively, with 9 bases between them. The CDR3 sequence is 15 residues long. CDR1 MDHEN and CDR2 SYDVKM come from the germline V gene. The CDR3 sequence: CASSGRESYNSPLHF. CDR3 nucleotide sequence: TGTGCCAGCAGTGGACGGGAATCCTATAATTCACCCCTCCACTTT.

The rearrangement links TRBV28 to TRBJ2-7; 7 nucleotides match TRBD1. CDR3 size: 14 residues. Losses at the gene ends were 4 bases for V and 1 base for J; bases not matched to a gene: 4. The germline V gene encodes CDR1 MDHEN and CDR2 SYDVKM. In DNA, the CDR3 is TGTGCCAGCAGTTATCCGGGACAGTCCTACGAGCAGTACTTC. Its translation is CASSYPGQSYEQYF.

The J gene is TRBJ1-1, the V gene TRBV10-3, with a tentative D call TRBD1 (6 bases). The CDR3 loop spans 14 amino acids. Trimming took 2 bases from V and 2 from J, leaving 9 bases between them. Germline lookup yields CDR1 ENHRY and CDR2 SYGVKD. The CDR3 DNA follows: TGTGCCATCAGTGAGGGACAGCTTAACACTGAAGCTTTCTTT. This gives the protein CAISEGQLNTEAFF.